The 32 T cell receptor beta chains presented below share a single source sample, sequenced in a study of early T cells in non-severe SARS-CoV-2 infection (dated by TCRdb to the early 2020s). The library was generated by 5' RACE. TCRdb shows the sequencer as NextSeq 500. Clones were called with MiXCR by TCRdb after fastp trimmed the public reads at Q25, and only in-frame beta chains were retained. Rows matching on CDR3 protein sequence are summarized as one entry with the most common DNA and genes. The sample has 80,000 or so distinct CDR3 sequences on record, 5% to 6.5% of them singletons. Of the sample, roughly 8.1% falls within the top ten clones. The sample was whole blood. The source is an adult who was a healthcare worker with PCR-confirmed SARS-CoV-2 infection or an uninfected control (not recorded which).

This clonotype was observed a handful of times. This sequence joins TRBV2 and TRBJ2-5; 11 bases are shared with TRBD1. The CDR3 has 14 amino acids. V was pared by 4 bases and J by 5 bases, with 3 bases of the junction left unmatched. CDR1 is SNHLY, CDR2 FYNNEI, per germline. The CDR3 loop is CASSVDRGLETQYF. Here the CDR3 DNA reads TGTGCCAGCAGTGTGGACAGGGGGCTGGAGACCCAGTACTTC.

The chain uses TRBV7-2 and TRBJ2-2, with 15 bases that match TRBD2. After removal of 7 bases from V and 5 bases from J, the junction contained 8 bases not matched to a gene. CDR3 size: 17 residues. Per germline, CDR1 SGHTA and CDR2 FQGNSA. The CDR3 is CASTTPGLAGGTGELFF. In nucleotides, the CDR3 is TGTGCCAGCACCACTCCGGGACTAGCGGGAGGAACCGGGGAGCTGTTTTTT.

This rearrangement joins TRBV7-9 to TRBJ1-1, with TRBD1 identical over 7 bases. This CDR3 comprises 12 residues. The germline gives CDR1 SEHNR, CDR2 FQNEAQ (reference sequence). V shed 5 bases, J shed 12 bases, and the junction held 9 bases outside the gene matches. CDR3 bases: TGTGCCAGCAGCCATCAGACAGGGACGACTTTCTTT. Translated: CASSHQTGTTFF.

This clonotype was seen a few times. The chain combines TRBV30 with TRBJ2-7; 7 bases line up with TRBD1. With V trimmed by 7 bases and J by 7 bases, 13 bases remained unmatched. CDR1 is GTSNPN, CDR2 SVGIG, per germline (reference sequence). This CDR3 spans 13 amino acids. The CDR3 is CASTDRSSGEQYF. The CDR3 nucleotides read TGTGCCTCGACGGACAGGAGCTCGGGGGAGCAGTACTTC.

This clonotype has more than one count but fewer than ten. The gene calls are TRBV18 and TRBJ1-5; D may be TRBD1 (5 bases). The CDR3 is 16 amino acids. Germline CDR1 KGHSH, CDR2 LQKENI. The V end lost 6 bases, the J end lost 0 bases, and 15 bases lay between the germline ends. The DNA for the CDR3 is TGTGCCAGCTCCCGAACAGGCGGGGATAGCAATCAGCCCCAGCATTTT. Translating gives CASSRTGGDSNQPQHF.

Many counts were recorded for this clonotype. The rearrangement joins TRBV5-1 to TRBJ1-1; D uncertain. From germline, CDR1 is SGHRS and CDR2 YFSETQ. The CDR3 is made up of 13 amino acids. The V gene lost 1 base and the J gene lost 1 base, with 5 bases spanning the gap. CDR3 DNA: TGCGCCAGCAGCTTGTCTGAGAACACTGAAGCTTTCTTT. Translated: CASSLSENTEAFF.

This clonotype was recorded a few times. The rearrangement uses TRBV6-2 or TRBV6-3 and TRBJ2-1; D gene unclear. From germline, CDR1 is MNHEY and CDR2 SVGEGT. Trimming took off 3 bases at V and 6 bases at J, with 9 bases between the two ends. The CDR3 has 13 amino acids. CDR3 loop: CASSYSVGNEQFF. CDR3 in DNA: TGTGCCAGCAGTTATTCAGTGGGCAATGAGCAGTTCTTC.

This clonotype appeared a few times. The chain links TRBV12-3 or TRBV12-4 to TRBJ2-1, with D possibly matching TRBD1 (5 bases). The CDR3 contains 14 residues. The ends were cut back, 5 bases at V and 7 bases at J, with 15 bases in the middle. The CDR3: CASSPTPTGNEQFF. The CDR3, as DNA: TGTGCCAGCAGTCCAACCCCAACAGGAAATGAGCAGTTCTTC.

V usage is TRBV13 and J usage is TRBJ2-1, with 9 bases matching TRBD1. The length of the CDR3 is 15 residues. The trim removed 5 bases at V and 4 bases at J, leaving 6 bases unmatched. The germline CDR1 and CDR2 sequences are PRHDT and FYEKMQ (reference sequence). CDR3 coding DNA: TGTGCCAGCAGCCCGGACAGGGGAAAATACAATGAGCAGTTCTTC. Translated, it gives CASSPDRGKYNEQFF.

V usage is TRBV6-1 and J usage is TRBJ1-2; the match to TRBD1 covers 9 bases. CDR1 and CDR2 (germline): MNHNS, SASEGT. The CDR3 has 15 residues. With 5 bases clipped from V and 4 bases from J, the junction kept 8 bases outside the gene matches. The CDR3 DNA reads TGTGCCAGCAGTAAAGGGACAGGGAGCGGCTATGGCTACACCTTC. Protein product: CASSKGTGSGYGYTF.

The CDR3 sequence: CSVEDTSSGNTIYF. The CDR3 nucleotides are TGCAGCGTTGAAGATACAAGCTCTGGAAACACCATATATTTT. V gene TRBV29-1 combines with J gene TRBJ1-3; D uncertain. The V gene's germline CDR1 is SQVTM and CDR2 ANQGSEA. V shed 0 bases and J shed 0 bases, with 6 bases lying between them. This CDR3 has 14 amino acids.

Regarding this clonotype: A much larger clone sits a single nucleotide away, making a read error possible. V is TRBV4-2 and J is TRBJ1-5; no firm D call. This CDR3 is 14 amino acids long. The germline gives CDR1 LGHNA, CDR2 YNFKEQ. In DNA, the CDR3 is TGTGCCACCAGCCAAGCCGTTAGCAATCAGCCCCAGCATTTT. It specifies CATSQAVSNQPQHF.

Many counts were recorded for this clonotype. The CDR3 DNA sequence: TGTGCCAGCAGCCACCAGTTACAGGGGAGGTATGGCTACACCTTC. Translation: CASSHQLQGRYGYTF. The chain is built from TRBV4-2 and TRBJ1-2, with 7 bases identical to TRBD1. The V segment lost 3 bases and the J segment 5 bases; nucleotides outside the gene matches: 9. The CDR3 sequence is 15 residues long. Germline CDR1 and CDR2: LGHNA and YNFKEQ.

This clonotype showed up just once. The chain employs TRBV14 and TRBJ2-2; a possible D gene is TRBD1 (6 bases). The CDR3 is made up of 15 amino acids. The V and J ends lost 5 bases and 3 bases respectively, with 13 bases between them. Germline CDR1 reads SGHDN; CDR2 reads FVKESK. The CDR3 sequence is CASSTGTLDTGELFF. As DNA, the CDR3 is TGTGCCAGCAGCACCGGGACACTGGACACCGGGGAGCTGTTTTTT.

This clonotype was observed at least ten times. The rearrangement joins TRBV20-1 to TRBJ1-1, with 11 bases identical to TRBD1. Germline lookup yields CDR1 DFQATT and CDR2 SNEGSKA (reference sequence). V was pared by 5 bases and J by 4 bases, with 6 bases of the junction left unmatched. The CDR3 sequence is 14 residues long. CDR3 amino acids: CSASDRGRLTEAFF. Here the CDR3 DNA reads TGCAGTGCTTCGGACAGGGGGCGGCTCACTGAAGCTTTCTTT.

This clonotype was counted between two and nine times. This sequence joins TRBV5-3 and TRBJ1-1, with 7 positions matching TRBD1. Being an ORF, TRBV5-3 has a function that is uncertain. This CDR3 contains 15 residues. V was pared by 6 bases and J by 1 base, with 9 bases of the junction left unmatched. The CDR3 DNA is TGTGCCAGAAATTGTCCGGGACAGAAGAACACTGAAGCTTTCTTT. This encodes CARNCPGQKNTEAFF.

This clonotype was found a few times. V and J are TRBV18 and TRBJ2-3, with 7 bases that match TRBD2. This CDR3 contains 16 residues. Germline V lookup: CDR1 KGHSH, CDR2 LQKENI. V dropped 0 bases and J dropped 2; count of bases not matched to a gene: 5. CDR3: CASSPPGTTSTDTQYF. The CDR3 DNA is TGTGCCAGCTCACCACCCGGGACTACCTCCACAGATACGCAGTATTTT.

The J gene is TRBJ2-7, the V gene TRBV5-6; D is perhaps TRBD1 or TRBD2 (6 bases each). CDR1 and CDR2 (germline): SGHDT, YYEEEE. The ends were cut back, 4 bases at V and 3 bases at J, with 14 bases in the middle. This CDR3 contains 14 residues. CDR3: CASSGRGRGYEQYF. The CDR3 bases are TGTGCCAGCAGCGGTCGGGGGCGAGGCTACGAGCAGTACTTC.

V and J are TRBV4-1 and TRBJ1-1, with D perhaps TRBD1 (5 bases). Trimming took off 1 base at V and 3 bases at J, with 15 bases between the two ends. Germline V gene sequence: CDR1 MGHRA, CDR2 YSYEKL. The CDR3 runs to 16 residues. The CDR3 protein is CASSQGWGREDTEAFF. CDR3 coding DNA: TGCGCCAGCAGCCAAGGCTGGGGCAGGGAAGACACTGAAGCTTTCTTT.

The chain couples TRBV11-2 to TRBJ2-1, with 8 bases identical to TRBD2. V shed 4 bases, J shed 8 bases, and the junction held 10 bases outside the gene matches. The germline CDR1 and CDR2 sequences are SGHAT and FQNNGV. There are 15 residues in the CDR3. CDR3 loop: CASSSAGAGLDEQFF. DNA for the CDR3: TGTGCCAGCAGCTCAGCGGGGGCCGGGTTGGATGAGCAGTTCTTC.

Ten or more counts support this clonotype. This chain uses TRBV20-1 with TRBJ1-6; TRBD1 matches 7 bases. The CDR3 is 15 residues long. The junction had 9 bases not matched to a gene; V was cut back by 3 bases and J by 7 bases. The germline gives CDR1 DFQATT, CDR2 SNEGSKA (reference sequence). In nucleotides, the CDR3 is TGCAGTGCTAGGAAATCCGGGACAGTGAATTCACCCCTCCACTTT. Translating gives CSARKSGTVNSPLHF.

This clonotype was recorded many times. J is TRBJ2-7 and V is TRBV12-3 or TRBV12-4; 8 bases fit TRBD1. The CDR3 runs 13 residues. J lost 4 bases, V lost 6 bases, and 5 bases had no gene match. The CDR3 loop is CASRPGQGYEQYF. CDR3 nucleotides: TGTGCCAGCAGACCCGGACAGGGTTACGAGCAGTACTTC.

V and J are TRBV7-9 and TRBJ2-1; TRBD1 is a possible D gene (6 bases). From germline, CDR1 is SEHNR and CDR2 FQNEAQ (reference sequence). Trimming took 1 base from V and 15 from J, leaving 13 bases between them. CDR3 length: 12 amino acids. CDR3 bases: TGTGCCAGCAGCTTAGGGACAGAAAATCGGTTCTTC. Translating gives CASSLGTENRFF. Full variable domain (outside the CDR3, taken from reference TRBV7-9 and TRBJ2-1): DTGVSQNPRHKITKRGQNVTFRCDPISEHNRLYWYRQTLGQGPEFLTYFQNEAQLEKSRLLSDRFSAERPKGSFSTLEIQRTEQGDSAMYLCASSLGTENRFFGPGTRLTVL.

This clonotype has at least ten counts. The chain uses TRBV13 and TRBJ2-7; D is uncertain. The CDR3 is made up of 12 amino acids. V was pared by 0 bases and J by 5 bases, with 5 bases between. Germline values: CDR1 PRHDT, CDR2 FYEKMQ (reference sequence). The CDR3 region has the DNA TGTGCCAGCAGCTTAGGCCGGGACGAGCAGTACTTC. This encodes CASSLGRDEQYF.

CDR3 DNA sequence: TGTGCCAGCTCACAGTGGACAGCTTATGGCTACACCTTC. It translates to CASSQWTAYGYTF. V and J are TRBV18 and TRBJ1-2; tentative D call: TRBD1 (6 bases). CDR3 length equals 13 residues. Germline V lookup: CDR1 KGHSH, CDR2 LQKENI. V was trimmed by 4 bases and J by 5 bases, leaving 11 bases between them.

The genes are TRBV7-2 and TRBJ2-7; 11 nucleotides agree with TRBD2. The ends lost 1 base at V and 6 bases at J; junction bases unmatched: 5. The CDR3 contains 15 residues. Per the germline V gene, CDR1 is SGHTA and CDR2 is FQGNSA. As DNA, the CDR3 is TGTGCCAGCAGCTTAGAGACTAGCGGGGCCCCCGAGCAGTACTTC. As protein: CASSLETSGAPEQYF.

This clonotype was detected only a few times. This chain connects TRBV7-8 to TRBJ2-1; D gene uncertain. Deletions cut 4 bases from V and 0 bases from J, with 13 bases between. This CDR3 contains 16 residues. CDR1 is SGHVS and CDR2 is FQNEAQ in the germline V gene. The CDR3 loop is CASSSEVRLSYNEQFF. The CDR3 region has the DNA TGTGCCAGCAGCTCTGAAGTAAGGCTCTCCTACAATGAGCAGTTCTTC.

This clonotype has just a few counts. V gene TRBV5-4 combines with J gene TRBJ1-2, with a tentative D call TRBD1 (5 bases). Trimming shortened V by 0 bases and J by 7 bases, and 10 bases separated the two germline ends. The CDR3 consists of 13 residues. Per the germline V gene, CDR1 is SGHNT and CDR2 is YYREEE (reference sequence). The chain's CDR3 is CASSLVGVSGYTF. The CDR3 DNA sequence: TGTGCCAGCAGCTTGGTGGGGGTTTCTGGCTACACCTTC.

As regards this clonotype: A much more abundant neighbour one base away suggests this may be a read error. The gene calls are TRBV24-1 and TRBJ2-7, with D unresolved. The CDR3 is 13 amino acids. The germline V gene encodes CDR1 KGHDR and CDR2 SFDVKD. The CDR3: CATSDFPCRKQHF. CDR3 nucleotide sequence: TGTGCCACCAGTGATTTCCCTTGCCGTAAGCAGCACTTC.

The gene calls are TRBV7-8 and TRBJ2-7; 9 bases match TRBD2. The CDR3 length is 14 residues. Germline trimming cut 3 bases from V and 7 bases from J; bases unmatched to any gene: 7. Germline loops: CDR1 SGHVS, CDR2 FQNEAQ. The CDR3 nucleotides read TGTGCCAGCAGCTTGAGACTAGCGGCTACGGAGCAGTACTTC. This encodes CASSLRLAATEQYF.

This clonotype was found once. The chain is built from TRBV30 and TRBJ1-1; perhaps TRBD1 as D (5 bases). The length of the CDR3 is 14 residues. The V and J ends lost 1 base and 1 base respectively, with 10 bases between them. Per the germline V gene, CDR1 is GTSNPN and CDR2 is SVGIG (reference sequence). This chain's CDR3 is CAWSGRGWNTEAFF. CDR3 nucleotide sequence: TGTGCCTGGAGTGGAAGGGGATGGAACACTGAAGCTTTCTTT. Filled out from reference TRBV30 and TRBJ1-1, the complete variable domain reads SQTIHQWPATLVQPVGSPLSLECTVEGTSNPNLYWYRQAAGRGLQLLFYSVGIGQISSEVPQNLSASRPQDRQFILSSKKLLLSDSGFYLCAWSGRGWNTEAFFGQGTRLTVV.

This clonotype was seen many times. The rearrangement joins TRBV4-3 to TRBJ2-1, with TRBD2 as a possible D gene (5 bases). Germline assignment: CDR1 LGHNA and CDR2 YSLEER. V was pared by 0 bases and J by 5 bases, with 14 bases between. The length of the CDR3 is 16 residues. The CDR3 reads CASSQDSAVEHNEQFF. CDR3 sequence (DNA): TGCGCCAGCAGCCAAGATAGCGCCGTCGAGCACAATGAGCAGTTCTTC.